Shown below are 17 T cell receptor beta chains from a single sample sequenced in a study of T-cell memory formation after mild COVID-19. In TCRdb, the 5' RACE reads were re-called with MiXCR into one record per CDR3 protein. The sample has 70,000 to 100,000 distinct CDR3 sequences; over 13% are singletons. The sequencing sample was made of PBMCs or a T cell subset sorted from them (not recorded which). These receptors came from a man aged 18 to 30 who had mild COVID-19 (a few samples of this study predate the infection). Cell type and time point are not known.

This clonotype was recorded at least ten times. This chain joins TRBV7-8 and TRBJ2-3, with TRBD2 matching 14 bases. Trimming removed 5 bases from V and 7 bases from J; junction bases left unmatched: 5. This CDR3 comprises 15 residues. Germline V gene data show CDR1 as SGHVS and CDR2 as FQNEAQ. The CDR3 loop reads CASSPGTSGGNTQYF. DNA of the CDR3: TGTGCCAGCAGCCCTGGGACTAGCGGGGGAAATACGCAGTATTTT.

This clonotype was detected a few times. The rearrangement links TRBV9 to TRBJ2-7; D uncertain. Germline CDR1 SGDLS, CDR2 YYNGEE. The CDR3 sequence is 13 residues long. Between the trimmed V and J ends, which lost 4 bases and 2 bases, there was a span of 10 bases. The CDR3 nucleotides are TGTGCCAGCAGCCCCAGTGGTACCTACGAGCAGTACTTC. It specifies CASSPSGTYEQYF. Full variable domain (rest looked up from reference TRBV9 and TRBJ2-7): DSGVTQTPKHLITATGQRVTLRCSPRSGDLSVYWYQQSLDQGLQFLIQYYNGEERAKGNILERFSAQQFPDLHSELNLSSLELGDSALYFCASSPSGTYEQYFGPGTRLTVT.

On this clonotype: A read error may account for a junction end that differs from germline. The chain has TRBV30 and TRBJ2-5, with D perhaps matching TRBD1 (6 bases). The CDR3 is 14 residues long. Germline lookup yields CDR1 GTSNPN and CDR2 SVGIG (reference sequence). The CDR3 bases are TGTGCCTGGAGTGTGGGGGCCGGCCAAAAGACCCAGTACTTC. This codes for CAWSVGAGQKTQYF.

V is TRBV13 and J is TRBJ2-2; D is undetermined. Germline V gene sequence: CDR1 PRHDT, CDR2 FYEKMQ (reference sequence). Trimming removed 2 bases at V and 8 bases at J, with 6 bases between. The CDR3 runs to 12 residues. This CDR3 is CASSLWAGELFF. Here the CDR3 DNA reads TGTGCCAGCAGCTTATGGGCGGGGGAGCTGTTTTTT.

This clonotype was observed a handful of times. The CDR3 coding sequence is TGCAGCGTTGAAGCTGGGGGCAATGAGCAGTTCTTC. This gives the protein CSVEAGGNEQFF. The V gene is TRBV29-1, the J gene TRBJ2-1; perhaps D is TRBD1 or TRBD2 (5 bases each). V was trimmed by 1 base and J by 6 bases, leaving 7 bases between them. From germline, CDR1 is SQVTM and CDR2 ANQGSEA. This CDR3 is built from 12 residues.

This clonotype was counted between two and nine times. The chain couples TRBV5-6 to TRBJ2-7; the match to TRBD2 covers 8 bases. This CDR3 has 13 amino acids. J gave up 9 bases and V 2 bases, and 7 bases lay outside the gene matches. The germline V gene encodes CDR1 SGHDT and CDR2 YYEEEE. CDR3 protein: CASSFSGEFGQYF. The CDR3 nucleotides read TGTGCCAGCAGCTTTAGCGGGGAATTTGGGCAGTACTTC.

The chain links TRBV24-1 to TRBJ2-1; D remains unclear. CDR1 is KGHDR and CDR2 is SFDVKD in the germline V gene. Trimming shortened V by 3 bases and J by 5 bases, and 16 bases separated the two germline ends. The CDR3 is made up of 16 amino acids. CDR3 in DNA: TGTGCCACCAGTGATCCCTTAGCTCCTACCCACAATGAGCAGTTCTTC. Protein sequence: CATSDPLAPTHNEQFF.

This clonotype occurred a few times. The chain links TRBV24-1 to TRBJ2-3, with a possible D match to TRBD2 (6 bases). From germline, CDR1 is KGHDR and CDR2 SFDVKD. The ends were cut back, 5 bases at V and 5 bases at J, with 16 bases in the middle. The CDR3 covers 15 residues. Here the CDR3 DNA reads TGTGCCACCAGTGGTCCTCCGGGACTTAGAGATACGCAGTATTTT. It specifies CATSGPPGLRDTQYF.

The rearrangement links TRBV7-8 to TRBJ1-6; D not certain. The CDR3 contains 16 residues. V gave up 3 bases and J gave up 7 bases, with 16 bases separating them. The germline CDR1 and CDR2 sequences are SGHVS and FQNEAQ. The CDR3 protein is CASSLERASRNSPLHF. CDR3 nucleotides: TGTGCCAGCAGCTTGGAAAGGGCCAGCCGAAATTCACCCCTCCACTTT.

The chain combines TRBV12-5 with TRBJ2-3, with D hard to call. This CDR3 is built from 16 residues. Looked up from germline, CDR1 is LGHNT and CDR2 is FRNRAP. The germline V and J ends were trimmed by 0 bases and 6 bases, with 16 bases remaining between them. This CDR3 reads CASGLVTYEPKDTQYF. The CDR3 DNA sequence: TGTGCTAGTGGTTTGGTGACCTACGAACCTAAGGATACGCAGTATTTT.

The chain recombines TRBV4-3 with TRBJ1-1; the D gene is possibly TRBD1 (6 bases). Germline V gives CDR1 LGHNA, CDR2 YSLEER. Trimming cost V 6 bases and J 3 bases, with 20 bases left between them. The CDR3 has 16 amino acids. The CDR3 protein is CASSPTVGGPYTEAFF. The CDR3, as DNA: TGCGCCAGCAGTCCCACAGTTGGGGGGCCCTACACTGAAGCTTTCTTT.

V and J are TRBV18 and TRBJ2-7, with 11 positions matching TRBD2. Germline V gene lookup returns CDR1 KGHSH and CDR2 LQKENI. The junction had 9 bases not matched to a gene; V was cut back by 2 bases and J by 6 bases. The CDR3 length is 16 residues. The CDR3 protein is CASSPAILAGEPEQYF. CDR3 bases: TGTGCCAGCTCACCAGCGATACTAGCGGGGGAACCCGAGCAGTACTTC.

This chain joins TRBV7-2 and TRBJ1-6, with 8 positions matching TRBD1. Germline assignment: CDR1 SGHTA and CDR2 FQGNSA. This CDR3 is 16 amino acids long. J lost 7 bases, V lost 5 bases, and 10 bases had no gene match. DNA of the CDR3: TGTGCCAGCAGCCCCCGGGACAGGTGGCAAAATTCACCCCTCCACTTT. It yields the protein CASSPRDRWQNSPLHF. Full variable domain (outside the CDR3, taken from reference TRBV7-2 and TRBJ1-6): GAGVSQSPSNKVTEKGKDVELRCDPISGHTALYWYRQSLGQGLEFLIYFQGNSAPDKSGLPSDRFSAERTGGSVSTLTIQRTQQEDSAVYLCASSPRDRWQNSPLHFGNGTRLTVT.

This chain joins TRBV24-1 and TRBJ1-5, with D uncertain. CDR3 size: 13 residues. Germline V gives CDR1 KGHDR, CDR2 SFDVKD. Trimming removed 0 bases at V and 7 bases at J, with 6 bases between. The CDR3 sequence: CATSDLVGQPQHF. The CDR3 DNA sequence: TGTGCCACCAGTGATTTGGTCGGACAGCCCCAGCATTTT.

V and J are TRBV5-1 and TRBJ2-5; TRBD1 or TRBD2 may be the D gene (5 bases each). V was clipped by 1 base and J by 3 bases, with 13 bases between them. The germline CDR1 and CDR2 sequences are SGHRS and YFSETQ. The CDR3 sequence is 15 residues long. The CDR3 coding sequence is TGCGCCAGCAGCTTGAGGGGACGGACGAAAGAGACCCAGTACTTC. It codes for CASSLRGRTKETQYF.

The rearrangement joins TRBV7-9 to TRBJ1-2; D unresolved. Trimming took off 5 bases at V and 8 bases at J, with 18 bases between the two ends. Germline V gives CDR1 SEHNR, CDR2 FQNEAQ (reference sequence). This CDR3 has 14 amino acids. The CDR3 nucleotides are TGTGCCAGCAGCCCCTTGTTAGGCGCCAGAGGCTACACCTTC. Its translation is CASSPLLGARGYTF.

V usage is TRBV27 and J usage is TRBJ2-3; no reliable D call. This CDR3 has 14 amino acids. Germline V CDR1 and CDR2: MNHEY, SMNVEV (reference sequence). Between the trimmed V and J ends, which lost 2 bases and 4 bases, there was a span of 10 bases. CDR3 residues: CASSLDGSADTQYF. The CDR3 DNA sequence: TGTGCCAGCAGTTTAGACGGGTCGGCAGATACGCAGTATTTT.